Included here is one TCR beta chain sequence, with context. The CDR3 runs to 15 residues. The V segment lost 5 bases and the J segment 7 bases; nucleotides outside the gene matches: 9. Germline assignment: CDR1 MNHNY and CDR2 SVGAGI (reference sequence). This entry belongs to a study of brain T cells in children with intractable seizures. As for time point: blood from clinic visit 5 months post-surgery; TSC patient then seizure free. Sequencing was limited to surgery cases with top T cell transcript signatures in brain tissue. Some clones are missing from TCRdb's copy, which holds only in-frame ones; the method was immunoSEQ multiplex PCR. Here the sample spans around 340,000 clones, 93% being singletons.

The TCR sequence derives from a boy under two years old with tuberous sclerosis and intractable seizures. This rearrangement joins TRBV6-6 to TRBJ2-1, with 9 bases aligning to TRBD2. The material sequenced was peripheral blood, taken more than 4 months after surgery. The DNA of the CDR3 is TGTGCCAGCAGTGCCCATAGCGGGAGATTGAATGAGCAGTTCTTC. Translating gives CASSAHSGRLNEQFF.